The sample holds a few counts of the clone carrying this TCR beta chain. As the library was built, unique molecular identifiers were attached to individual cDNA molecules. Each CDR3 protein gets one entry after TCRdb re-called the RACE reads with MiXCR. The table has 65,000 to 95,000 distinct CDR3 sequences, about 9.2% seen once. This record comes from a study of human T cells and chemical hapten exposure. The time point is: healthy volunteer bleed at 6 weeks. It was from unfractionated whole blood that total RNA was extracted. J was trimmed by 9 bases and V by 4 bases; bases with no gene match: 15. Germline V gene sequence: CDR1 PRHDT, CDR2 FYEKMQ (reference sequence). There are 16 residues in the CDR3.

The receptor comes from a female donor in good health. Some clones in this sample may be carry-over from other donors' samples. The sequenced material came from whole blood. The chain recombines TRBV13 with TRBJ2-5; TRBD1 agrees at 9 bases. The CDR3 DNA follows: TGTGCCAGCAGCTCCGGCGGGACAGGGCAGCCTGAGGCCCAGTACTTC. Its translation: CASSSGGTGQPEAQYF.